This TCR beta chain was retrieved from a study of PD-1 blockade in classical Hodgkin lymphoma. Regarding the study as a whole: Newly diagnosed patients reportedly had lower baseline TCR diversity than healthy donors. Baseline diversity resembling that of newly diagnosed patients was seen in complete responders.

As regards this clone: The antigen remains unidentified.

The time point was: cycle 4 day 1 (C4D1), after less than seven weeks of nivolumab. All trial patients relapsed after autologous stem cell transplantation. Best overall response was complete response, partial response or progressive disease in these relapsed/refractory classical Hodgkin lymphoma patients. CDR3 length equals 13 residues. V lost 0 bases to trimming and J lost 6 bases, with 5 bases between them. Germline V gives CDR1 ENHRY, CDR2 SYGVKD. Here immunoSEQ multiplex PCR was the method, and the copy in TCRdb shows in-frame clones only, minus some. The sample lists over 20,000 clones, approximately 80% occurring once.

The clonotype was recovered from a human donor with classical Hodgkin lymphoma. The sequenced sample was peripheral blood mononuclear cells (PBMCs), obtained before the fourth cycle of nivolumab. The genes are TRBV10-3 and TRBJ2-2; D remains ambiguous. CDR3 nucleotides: TGTGCCATCAGTGAGTCGCTTCCCGGGGAGCTGTTTTTT. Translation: CAISESLPGELFF.